This T cell receptor (beta chain) originates from a study of blood T cell repertoires in COVID-19 (dated by TCRdb to 2018 to 2020). In the study overall: Samples covering the acute and convalescent phases of COVID-19 were provided by collaborators in the United States, Italy and Spain. The material from the prospective study consisted of cDNA or gDNA derived from T cells, B-cell-depleted T cells, or PBMCs. Subjects who had been exposed to COVID-19, were actively infected with it, or had recovered from it provided the deeply sampled blood TCRbeta repertoires that made up the dataset. The repertoires were made available in a free public database intended to serve as a resource for research on the immune response to SARS-CoV-2. The samples were drawn from two sources: the first 160 participants of the ongoing ImmuneRACE study, and over 950 subjects contributed by 6 global collaborators. A de-identified subject ID, COVID-19 status, age in years and sex were almost always included in the sample metadata. HLA class I and class II types, where available, came from metadata supplied by the sample provider rather than from assay-based typing.

The immunoSEQ Assay, a bias-controlled multiplex PCR, was used to amplify TCRbeta CDR3 regions from genomic DNA. Regarding the original processing steps: The number of nucleated cells in each sample was estimated from the amplification of reference gene primers within the assay. To quantify the absolute abundance of each unique TCRbeta CDR3 rearrangement, sequence reads were collapsed and filtered. Productive Simpson clonality was computed per sample as the square root of Simpson's diversity index over productive rearrangements. TCRdb holds this immuneACCESS table with in-frame rearrangements only. Some clones are missing; in checked studies, unresolved V genes explain under half, and the rest has no known cause. The DNA gave D and trimming, while V, J and clone size come from that table. This sample gives 250,000 to 350,000 clones in total; roughly nine tenths of them show up just once. In total, the top ten clones hold roughly 2% of the sample.

Results the study describes overall, beyond this receptor: How much clinical and demographic metadata was included differed by source and by participant, and the metadata was provided uncurated.

As regards this clone: The antigen it recognizes is unknown. The input lacks base qualities; no much larger clone sits a single base away.

The CDR3 covers 15 residues, taking in both the cysteine and the phenylalanine. Only the CDR3 part of the read is kept: 45 bases, read in frame from the first base. The junction shows trimming of 4 bases on V and 10 bases on J, and the gene matches do not reach 7 bases of it. Per the germline V gene (reference sequence), MNHEY is the CDR1 and SMNVEV is the CDR2. Samples from volunteer blood donors who had recovered from COVID-19 were contributed by a second Seattle source. The collaborating institutions used their own protocols to collect whole blood in K2EDTA tubes. For TCRbeta analysis, collaborator samples were shipped as frozen whole blood, as isolated PBMCs, or as DNA extracted from either sample type.

Here the chain combines TRBV27 and TRBJ1-6, with 10 middle bases fitting TRBD1. Sequencing was done on a sample of peripheral blood. This sequence was found in a woman in her fifties or sixties who had recovered from COVID-19. The CDR3 region has the sequence CASSSTGTGASPLHF. Here is the DNA: TGTGCCAGCAGTTCTACCGGGACAGGGGCCTCACCCCTCCACTTT.